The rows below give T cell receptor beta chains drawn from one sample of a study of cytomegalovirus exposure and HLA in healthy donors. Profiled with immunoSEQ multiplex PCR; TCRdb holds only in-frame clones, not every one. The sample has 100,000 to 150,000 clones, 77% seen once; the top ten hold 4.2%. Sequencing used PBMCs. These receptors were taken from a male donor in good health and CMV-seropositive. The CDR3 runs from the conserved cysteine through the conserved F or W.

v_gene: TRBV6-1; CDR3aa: CASMRSPATNEKLFF
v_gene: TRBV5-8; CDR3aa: CASSFGSGGFQETQYF
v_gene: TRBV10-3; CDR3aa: CAISGRQGVTEEQYF
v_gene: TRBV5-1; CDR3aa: CASSLEQARQETQYF
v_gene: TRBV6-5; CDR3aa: CASSYSQGFSEQYF
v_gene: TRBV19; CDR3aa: CASSWDSGGTSYNEQFF
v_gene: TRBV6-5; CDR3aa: CASSSQGTLNEQFF
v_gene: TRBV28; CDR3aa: CASSLTETPLHF
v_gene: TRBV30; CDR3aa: CAWSDLYAGGLNTEAFF
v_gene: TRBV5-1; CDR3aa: CASSSRLAGGPTDEQYF
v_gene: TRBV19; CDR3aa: CASSVTSRVYEQFF
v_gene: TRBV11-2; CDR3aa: CASSLGHRRGYTF
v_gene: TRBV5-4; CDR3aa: CASSLGGLAVSYEQYF
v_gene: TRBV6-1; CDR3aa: CASSSGGEQYF
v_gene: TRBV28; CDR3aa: CASTSSPAGSYEQYF
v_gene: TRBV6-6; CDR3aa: CASSYQGTPTFYGYTF
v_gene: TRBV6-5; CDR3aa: CASSSRDPNEQYF
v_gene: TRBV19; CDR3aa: CASSVQEHTGELFF
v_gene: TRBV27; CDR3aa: CASSPRRDSYNEQFF
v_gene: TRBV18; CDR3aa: CASSPGPPAYEQYF
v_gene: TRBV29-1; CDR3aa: CSVRGGIGYGYTF
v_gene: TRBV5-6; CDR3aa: CASSPPGGPSYEQYF
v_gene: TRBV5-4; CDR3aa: CASSPRPRAGELFF
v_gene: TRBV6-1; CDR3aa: CASAEQPTGELFF
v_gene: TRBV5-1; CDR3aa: CASSLGRLYQNEQFF